This passage covers 4 T cell receptor beta chains from one sample sequenced in a study of T cell responses to AZD1222 COVID-19 vaccine. This table comes from immunoSEQ multiplex PCR, and its TCRdb copy is limited to in-frame clones, with some not included. The sample records around 140,000 clones, 86% being singletons. This material consisted of peripheral blood, taken 28 days after the second AZD1222 dose. The origin of the receptors is an adult who received the AZD1222 COVID-19 vaccine.

The V call is TRBV7-6, the J call TRBJ2-1; 10 bases align to TRBD1. With 1 base clipped from V and 4 bases from J, the junction kept 10 bases outside the gene matches. The CDR3 consists of 18 residues. Germline V gives CDR1 SGHVS, CDR2 FNYEAQ. CDR3 protein: CASSLGGVGDRGYNEQFF. The CDR3 coding sequence is TGTGCCAGCAGCTTAGGTGGGGTAGGGGACAGGGGTTACAATGAGCAGTTCTTC.

The chain recombines TRBV10-2 with TRBJ2-2, with 9 positions matching TRBD2. CDR3 length: 16 residues. CDR1 and CDR2 from the germline V gene are WSHSY and SAAADI. V lost 6 bases, J lost 7 bases, and 12 bases stayed unmatched. CDR3 loop: CASSPGLAGSIGELFF. In nucleotides, the CDR3 is TGCGCCAGCAGCCCCGGGCTAGCGGGATCTATCGGGGAGCTGTTTTTT.

The V call is TRBV5-1, the J call TRBJ2-3; a possible D gene is TRBD1 (5 bases). The CDR3 totals 15 residues. CDR1 is SGHRS, CDR2 YFSETQ, per germline. Trimming removed 7 bases from V and 0 bases from J, with 15 bases in between. The CDR3: CASALPGSSTDTQYF. CDR3 DNA sequence: TGCGCCAGCGCCCTGCCAGGGTCTAGCACAGATACGCAGTATTTT.

The chain employs TRBV7-9 and TRBJ1-1, with 8 bases aligning to TRBD1. V shed 5 bases and J 1 base; nucleotides not matched to a gene: 12. This CDR3 is built from 17 residues. Germline loops: CDR1 SEHNR, CDR2 FQNEAQ (reference sequence). CDR3 sequence reads: CASSPKRDRLENTEAFF. In nucleotides, the CDR3 is TGTGCCAGCAGCCCAAAACGGGACAGGTTGGAGAACACTGAAGCTTTCTTT.